This TCR beta chain was captured by sequencing in a study of cytomegalovirus exposure and HLA in healthy donors. The overall study: A previous analysis identified approximately 120 million unique TCR beta sequences derived from around 180 million T cells. Early release data held tens of millions of unique TCRs from HLA-typed donors.

This PCR relied on a set of 60 Vbeta primers and 13 Jbeta primers. Source study methods: Unique TCR beta chains totaled some 78 million in a later count, with around 11 million of them shared. Method: immunoSEQ multiplex PCR; TCRdb's copy keeps in-frame clones and lacks some. The V and J calls and clone size are taken from that table; D and trimming were inferred from the DNA. Found here are roughly 200,000 clones; the top ten clones hold 6.5%. V was pared by 1 base and J by 0 bases, with 10 bases between. CDR1 is SGHAT, CDR2 FQNNGV, per germline. The CDR3 has 16 residues. Points on this clone: Its specificity is not known.

General study points: When a later analysis was performed, an Asian-associated ancestry cluster reportedly had fewer N-insertions than the approximately 600-donor mean.

The rearrangement links TRBV11-2 to TRBJ1-5; D unclear. This sequence originates from a man under 40 in good health and CMV-seronegative. The specimen was PBMCs. Here the CDR3 reads CASSLGPGYSNQPQHF. Here the CDR3 DNA reads TGTGCCAGCAGCTTAGGTCCGGGTTATAGCAATCAGCCCCAGCATTTT.